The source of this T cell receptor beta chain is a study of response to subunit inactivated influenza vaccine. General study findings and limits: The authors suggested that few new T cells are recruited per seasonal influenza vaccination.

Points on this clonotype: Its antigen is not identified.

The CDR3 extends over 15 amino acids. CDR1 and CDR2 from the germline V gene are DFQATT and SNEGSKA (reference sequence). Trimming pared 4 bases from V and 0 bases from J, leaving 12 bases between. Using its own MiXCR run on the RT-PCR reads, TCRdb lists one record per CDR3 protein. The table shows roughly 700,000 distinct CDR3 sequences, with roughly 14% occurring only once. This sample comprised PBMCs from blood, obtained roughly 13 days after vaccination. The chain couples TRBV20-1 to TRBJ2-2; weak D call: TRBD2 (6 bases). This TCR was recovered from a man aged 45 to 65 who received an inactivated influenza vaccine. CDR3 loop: CSAMAGTPNTGELFF. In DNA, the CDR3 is TGCAGTGCTATGGCCGGGACTCCGAACACCGGGGAGCTGTTTTTT.